This T cell receptor (beta chain) was observed in a study of blood T cell repertoires in COVID-19. Overall study context: Some COVID-19 samples were acute and others convalescent; all came from the United States, Italy and Spain.

Per the germline V gene, CDR1 is SNHLY and CDR2 is FYNNEI. The trim removed 5 bases at V and 4 bases at J, leaving 4 bases unmatched. The length of the CDR3 is 14 residues. As originally analysed: How many nucleated cells were present was estimated from reference gene primer amplification. Only in-frame clones appear in the TCRdb table, and some are missing; sequencing was by immunoSEQ multiplex PCR. V, J and clone size derive from that table, while D and trimming were established from the DNA sequence. The sample has about 280,000 clones; 70% to 90% are singletons. Sequencing was carried out using peripheral blood. The rearrangement links TRBV2 to TRBJ2-1; 8 bases are shared with TRBD1. This TCR was recovered from a man aged 18 to 30 with active or convalescent COVID-19. DNA for the CDR3: TGTGCCAGCAGTACGAGACAGGGGTACAATGAGCAGTTCTTC. Encoded protein: CASSTRQGYNEQFF.